This T cell receptor beta chain is drawn from a study of shared clonotypes between healthy human individuals. Study-level background: Aged 18 to 49, the donors were two women and three men.

Assay: immunoSEQ multiplex PCR; the TCRdb copy retains only in-frame clones and omits some. In the table there are about 960,000 clones, 76% of which are singletons. Germline V gives CDR1 LNHDA, CDR2 SQIVND (reference sequence). This CDR3 is built from 15 residues. Trimming removed 5 bases from V and 4 bases from J, with 17 bases in between. Comments on this clone: Its antigen is still unknown.

Negatively enriched CD4+ T cells were divided by CD45RA into naive and memory. Study-wide results and limits: Of the naive CD4 clonotypes, approximately 5% were shared across several donors. Deeper or shallower sequencing was expected to change how clonotypes are shared among donors.

The chain links TRBV19 to TRBJ1-2; a weak D match, TRBD1 (5 bases). The sequenced material came from memory CD4+ T cells sorted from blood. Subset in this sample: CD45RA-negative fraction. This receptor was taken from a man younger than 30 in good health. DNA of the CDR3: TGTGCCAGTAGTGTCCCCGGGGGGACCGGCTATGGCTACACCTTC. It specifies CASSVPGGTGYGYTF. Drawing the rest from reference TRBV19 and TRBJ1-2, the complete variable domain is DGGITQSPKYLFRKEGQNVTLSCEQNLNHDAMYWYRQDPGQGLRLIYYSQIVNDFQKGDIAEGYSVSREKKESFPLTVTSAQKNPTAFYLCASSVPGGTGYGYTFGSGTRLTVV.